This T cell receptor (beta chain) was sequenced in a study of cytomegalovirus exposure and HLA in healthy donors. Overall study: In an early release, HLA-typed donors contributed 75 million to 85 million unique TCR sequences.

The CDR3 is 16 amino acids. Trimming removed 0 bases at V and 8 bases at J, with 17 bases between. Findings of the study overall: In a later analysis, a genetic analysis reported fewer productive-TCR N-insertions in an Asian-associated ancestry cluster than the cohort average.

The PCR employed 60 Vbeta primers together with 13 Jbeta primers. Only in-frame clones appear in the TCRdb table, and some are missing; sequencing was by immunoSEQ multiplex PCR. This sample has 95,000 to 150,000 clones, with about three quarters found just once. In the case of this clone: Its antigen is not identified.

Sequences were obtained from PBMCs. The genes are TRBV23-1 and TRBJ2-1, with D perhaps matching TRBD2 (7 bases). TRBV23-1 falls under the ORF class, with uncertain function. The sequence was collected from a young woman in good health and CMV-seropositive. The CDR3 protein is CASSQSGGGRLDEQFF. CDR3 coding DNA: TGCGCCAGCAGTCAATCGGGGGGGGGCAGGCTCGATGAGCAGTTCTTC.